The clone carrying this T cell receptor (beta chain) was picked up many times. Antigen specificity is unknown. Time point defined: persistent/refractory GD, antithyroid drugs over 5 years with positive TRAb. Making the TCR library involved RNA that had been extracted from PBMCs. The germline V gene encodes CDR1 SGHDT and CDR2 YYEEEE. The CDR3 sequence is 13 residues long. The germline V and J ends were trimmed by 5 bases and 3 bases, with 11 bases remaining between them. Building the TCR beta libraries relied on iRepertoire HTBI primers, and CDR3 regions underwent Arm-PCR. TCRdb reprocessed the multiplex PCR reads with MiXCR, giving one entry per CDR3 protein. The sample has over 250,000 distinct CDR3 sequences; roughly a fifth are singletons. The sample belongs to a study of regulatory T cells in long-lasting Graves disease. Study results and caveats: The analysis examined peripheral blood only and excluded thyroid tissue.

The material sequenced was peripheral blood mononuclear cells (PBMCs), taken when the disease was refractory, from a patient treated with antithyroid drugs. The sequence was collected from a female donor with Graves disease. V and J are TRBV5-6 and TRBJ1-2; D is unresolved. As DNA, the CDR3 is TGTGCCAGCAGTCCCACGAGCGACTATGGCTACACCTTC. It encodes CASSPTSDYGYTF.